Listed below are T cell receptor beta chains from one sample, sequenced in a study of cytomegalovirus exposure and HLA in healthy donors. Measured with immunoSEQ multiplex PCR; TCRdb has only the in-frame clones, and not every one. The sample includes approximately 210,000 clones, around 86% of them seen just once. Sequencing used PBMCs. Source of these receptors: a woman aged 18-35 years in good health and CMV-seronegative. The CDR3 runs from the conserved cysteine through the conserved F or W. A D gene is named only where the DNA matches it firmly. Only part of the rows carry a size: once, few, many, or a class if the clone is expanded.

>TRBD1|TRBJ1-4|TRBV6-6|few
TGTGCCAGCAGTTACTGGGACAGAGATAATGAAAAACTGTTTTTT
CASSYWDRDNEKLFF
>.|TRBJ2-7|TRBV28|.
TGTGCCAGCAGACCTCGGGTCGTTTACGAGCAGTACTTC
CASRPRVVYEQYF
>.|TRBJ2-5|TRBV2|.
TGTGCCAGCAGTTTCGGGAGAGGGCTGGAGACCCAGTACTTC
CASSFGRGLETQYF
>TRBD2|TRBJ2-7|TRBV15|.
TGTGCCACCAGCAGAGTGAGGACTAGCGGGAGATACGAGCAGTACTTC
CATSRVRTSGRYEQYF
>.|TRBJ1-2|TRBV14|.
TGTGCCAGCAGCCAGACAGGTCCCCACTATGGCTACACCTTC
CASSQTGPHYGYTF
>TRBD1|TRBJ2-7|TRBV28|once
TGTGCCAGCAGACTCGCCGGGACAGGGGTCGAGCAGTACTTC
CASRLAGTGVEQYF
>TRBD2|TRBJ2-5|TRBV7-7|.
TGTGCTAGCAGCCTCTTGACTAGCGGGAGTGAGACCCAGTACTTC
CASSLLTSGSETQYF
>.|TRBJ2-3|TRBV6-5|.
TGTGCCAGCAGTTACCAAGCGGTTAGCACAGATACGCAGTATTTT
CASSYQAVSTDTQYF
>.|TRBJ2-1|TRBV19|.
TGTGCCAGTACCCAGGGCACAGCGTCCTACAATGAGCAGTTCTTC
CASTQGTASYNEQFF
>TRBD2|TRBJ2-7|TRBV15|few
TGTGCCACCAGCGCGGGACTAGCGGGAGCCTACGAGCAGTACTTC
CATSAGLAGAYEQYF
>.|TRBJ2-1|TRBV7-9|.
TGTGCCAGCAGCGTGCTAAGGGGGTACAATGAGCAGTTCTTC
CASSVLRGYNEQFF
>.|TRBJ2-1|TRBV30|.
TGTGCCTGGGACCCTTTCACAGGGTACAATGAGCAGTTCTTC
CAWDPFTGYNEQFF
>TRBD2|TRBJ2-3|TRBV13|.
TGTGCCAGCAGCTTAGGGCACCGACTAGCGGGAGAGCGAGATACGCAGTATTTT
CASSLGHRLAGERDTQYF
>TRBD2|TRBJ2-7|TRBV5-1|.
TGCGCCAGCAGCCCGGGCGGGACTAGTCCCTACGAGCAGTACTTC
CASSPGGTSPYEQYF
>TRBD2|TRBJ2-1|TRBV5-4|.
TGTGCCAGCAGCTTGGATAAGGGACTAGCGGGGGTATACAATGAGCAGTTCTTC
CASSLDKGLAGVYNEQFF